This is a list of T cell receptor beta chains from one sample in a study of blood T cell repertoires in COVID-19. Produced via immunoSEQ multiplex PCR; TCRdb's table is partial and in-frame only. This sample has roughly 180,000 clones; 85% to 90% occur once, and the top ten carry about 20%. The specimen sequenced was peripheral blood. The origin of the receptors is a man in his 70s with active or convalescent COVID-19. Each CDR3 is given with its conserved first and last residue. A D gene is named only where the DNA matches it firmly. Clone size is shown for a subset of rows, as once, few, many or a class of expanded clone.

TRBV19	TRBD2	NA	TRBJ2-1	CASSGRAHEQFF	TGTGCCAGTAGCGGGAGGGCGCATGAGCAGTTCTTC
TRBV7-9	TRBD1	NA	TRBJ2-3	CASTPTGTDTQYF	TGTGCCAGCACCCCGACAGGGACAGATACGCAGTATTTT
TRBV5-1	NA	NA	TRBJ1-1	CASSHQGTPKATEAFF	TGCGCCAGCAGCCATCAAGGGACACCTAAGGCCACTGAAGCTTTCTTT
TRBV6-6	NA	NA	TRBJ1-2	CASSPGLTRGFNYGYTF	TGTGCCAGCAGTCCGGGACTCACTAGGGGTTTTAACTATGGCTACACCTTC
TRBV5-5	NA	NA	TRBJ1-3	CASSLSKGSSGNTIYF	TGTGCCAGCAGCTTGAGTAAGGGGTCCTCTGGAAACACCATATATTTT
TRBV10-3	NA	NA	TRBJ1-2	CAITEWGVGGYTF	TGTGCCATCACCGAGTGGGGCGTGGGTGGCTACACCTTC
TRBV5-6	TRBD1	NA	TRBJ1-4	CASSRTGVGTNEKLFF	TGTGCCAGCAGCCGCACAGGGGTTGGGACTAATGAAAAACTGTTTTTT
TRBV6-1	TRBD2	NA	TRBJ2-7	CASSEARGEGPAYEQYF	TGTGCCAGCAGTGAAGCGCGTGGGGAGGGTCCAGCCTACGAGCAGTACTTC
TRBV5-8	TRBD1	few	TRBJ1-5	CASSLAGTEYDGNQPQHF	TGTGCCAGCAGCTTGGCCGGGACAGAATACGACGGCAATCAGCCCCAGCATTTT
TRBV6-5	NA	NA	TRBJ1-1	CASSRGRGDTEAFF	TGTGCCAGCAGCCGGGGCCGGGGGGACACTGAAGCTTTCTTT
TRBV18	NA	NA	TRBJ2-2	CASSPSQVEAGELFF	TGTGCCAGCTCACCATCCCAGGTGGAAGCCGGGGAGCTGTTTTTT
TRBV5-6	TRBD2	NA	TRBJ2-2	CASTSGGIPTGELFF	TGTGCCAGCACCTCGGGAGGGATCCCCACCGGGGAGCTGTTTTTT
TRBV18	TRBD1	NA	TRBJ1-1	CASSPRTGLNTEAFF	TGTGCCAGCTCACCCAGGACAGGCCTTAACACTGAAGCTTTCTTT
TRBV6-1	NA	NA	TRBJ2-7	CASSEAYSGLVVYEQYF	TGTGCCAGCAGTGAAGCGTACTCGGGGTTGGTGGTCTACGAGCAGTACTTC
TRBV6-5	NA	NA	TRBJ2-3	CASSLADSTDTQYF	TGTGCCAGCAGTTTAGCGGACTCCACAGATACGCAGTATTTT
TRBV4-3	TRBD2	NA	TRBJ2-7	CASSQDWGGSSYEQYF	TGCGCCAGCAGCCAAGATTGGGGGGGATCCTCCTACGAGCAGTACTTC
TRBV5-6	NA	NA	TRBJ1-2	CASSLKAGWKKGYTF	TGTGCCAGCAGCTTAAAGGCAGGGTGGAAGAAAGGCTACACCTTC
TRBV18	TRBD2	NA	TRBJ2-1	CASSPLGGGDEQFF	TGTGCCAGCTCACCTCTGGGGGGAGGGGATGAGCAGTTCTTC
TRBV18	TRBD1	NA	TRBJ1-3	CASSPSSGTDGNTIYF	TGTGCCAGCTCACCTTCTTCCGGGACAGATGGAAACACCATATATTTT
TRBV6-5	TRBD1	NA	TRBJ1-2	CASSYSPGQGPYGYTF	TGTGCCAGCAGTTACTCTCCAGGACAGGGACCCTATGGCTACACCTTC
TRBV18	TRBD1	NA	TRBJ1-1	CASSRNHRGGTEAFF	TGTGCCAGCTCACGAAACCACAGGGGTGGCACTGAAGCTTTCTTT
TRBV7-2	NA	NA	TRBJ2-1	CASSSYGGSNNEQFF	TGTGCCAGCAGCTCCTACGGCGGTAGCAACAATGAGCAGTTCTTC
TRBV6-5	TRBD1	NA	TRBJ1-2	CASSTDRGRPYGYTF	TGTGCCAGCAGTACGGACAGGGGGCGACCCTATGGCTACACCTTC
TRBV11-3	TRBD1	NA	TRBJ1-1	CASSLGGTVRSEAFF	TGTGCCAGCAGCTTAGGGGGGACAGTACGGTCTGAAGCTTTCTTT
TRBV6-2/TRBV6-3	TRBD1	NA	TRBJ1-2	CASSYSMAGGYGYTF	TGTGCCAGCAGTTACTCGATGGCAGGGGGTTATGGCTACACCTTC
TRBV7-2	NA	NA	TRBJ2-2	CASSLEGPVNTGELFF	TGTGCCAGCAGCTTAGAGGGGCCGGTGAACACCGGGGAGCTGTTTTTT